This T cell receptor beta chain was documented in a study of blood T cell repertoires in COVID-19. The CDR3 is 15 residues long. Looked up from germline, CDR1 is LGHDT and CDR2 is YNNKEL (reference sequence). The V and J ends lost 3 bases and 7 bases respectively, with 15 bases between them. Method: immunoSEQ multiplex PCR; TCRdb's copy keeps in-frame clones and lacks some. The table lists about 240,000 clones, roughly 85% of them singletons. This clone appeared once. The source of this sequence is a woman aged 40-49 years who had been exposed to COVID-19. This rearrangement joins TRBV3-1 (or the pseudogene TRBV3-2) to TRBJ1-4; possibly TRBD1 for D (5 bases). Sequenced input: PBMCs or T cells enriched from blood (not recorded which). The CDR3 loop is CASSQSGGGGEKLFF. The DNA for the CDR3 is TGTGCCAGCAGCCAGTCCGGGGGAGGAGGTGAAAAACTGTTTTTT.